This passage covers 13 T cell receptor beta chains from one sample sequenced in a study of T cell clonotyping in hematopoietic cell transplantation. Sequenced by immunoSEQ multiplex PCR; TCRdb stores in-frame clones only, minus some. The sample consists of 7,200 or so clones, around 89% of them appearing once. Sequencing used PBMCs, obtained 100 days after allogeneic stem cell transplant. The receptors stem from a young adult male patient who had an allogeneic stem cell transplant from a related donor, so the T cells may come from the graft donor. Some clones in this sample may be carry-over from other donors' samples.

This clone was seen a single time. The chain is built from TRBV15 and TRBJ2-6; D call uncertain. The germline V and J ends were trimmed by 0 bases and 2 bases, with 14 bases remaining between them. This CDR3 has 18 residues. Germline V CDR1 and CDR2: LNHNV, YYDKDF (reference sequence). This CDR3 reads CATSRDSKTLPGANVLTF. DNA for the CDR3: TGTGCCACCAGCAGAGACAGTAAGACCCTGCCTGGGGCCAACGTCCTGACTTTC.

The chain couples TRBV5-1 to TRBJ1-3, with a weak D call TRBD1 (5 bases). Germline V gene sequence: CDR1 SGHRS, CDR2 YFSETQ. The CDR3 covers 16 residues. V was trimmed by 4 bases and J by 0 bases, leaving 14 bases between them. This CDR3 reads CASSQGGTFSGNTIYF. DNA of the CDR3: TGCGCCAGCAGCCAGGGAGGCACCTTCTCTGGAAACACCATATATTTT.

The rearrangement links TRBV29-1 to TRBJ2-1; 7 bases agree with TRBD2. After removal of 3 bases from V and 0 bases from J, the junction contained 8 bases not matched to a gene. Germline loops: CDR1 SQVTM, CDR2 ANQGSEA. The CDR3 runs to 16 residues. The CDR3 region is CSVEGGEGTSYNEQFF. The DNA for the CDR3 is TGCAGCGTTGAGGGGGGGGAGGGGACCTCCTACAATGAGCAGTTCTTC.

The chain links TRBV6-5 to TRBJ2-3; TRBD1 or TRBD2 may be the D gene (6 bases each). This CDR3 has 14 residues. Germline V gene sequence: CDR1 MNHEY, CDR2 SVGAGI. Trimming removed 2 bases from V and 9 bases from J, with 15 bases in between. The CDR3 nucleotides are TGTGCCAGCAGTTACCTTGAAGGGGGAGGCACGCAGTATTTT. Residues: CASSYLEGGGTQYF.

V usage is TRBV18 and J usage is TRBJ2-1; 11 bases line up with TRBD2. The CDR3 sequence is 15 residues long. J lost 7 bases, V lost 0 bases, and 2 bases had no gene match. In germline, CDR1 is KGHSH, CDR2 LQKENI. CDR3 sequence (DNA): TGTGCCAGCTCACCACCCCTAGCGGGGGGAAATGAGCAGTTCTTC. Its protein is CASSPPLAGGNEQFF.

The chain combines TRBV27 with TRBJ2-2, with a possible D match to TRBD2 (5 bases). The length of the CDR3 is 14 residues. V lost 4 bases and J 4 bases, leaving 10 bases between the germline ends. The germline V gene encodes CDR1 MNHEY and CDR2 SMNVEV (reference sequence). CDR3 region: CASSSGVATGELFF. The CDR3 bases are TGTGCCAGCAGTTCCGGGGTGGCCACCGGGGAGCTGTTTTTT.

V is TRBV30 and J is TRBJ2-5; possible D gene TRBD1, 5 bases. The CDR3 contains 14 residues. Trimming cost V 0 bases and J 3 bases, with 11 bases left between them. Germline loops: CDR1 GTSNPN, CDR2 SVGIG (reference sequence). The CDR3 DNA sequence: TGTGCCTGGAGTGTAAAGGGGAATAAAGAGACCCAGTACTTC. This codes for CAWSVKGNKETQYF. The full variable domain, rest sourced from reference TRBV30 and TRBJ2-5, is SQTIHQWPATLVQPVGSPLSLECTVEGTSNPNLYWYRQAAGRGLQLLFYSVGIGQISSEVPQNLSASRPQDRQFILSSKKLLLSDSGFYLCAWSVKGNKETQYFGPGTRLLVL.

The chain recombines TRBV6-1 with TRBJ1-2; TRBD1 matches at 7 bases. The length of the CDR3 is 16 residues. V lost 1 base and J lost 2; bases outside the gene matches: 7. In germline, CDR1 is MNHNS, CDR2 SASEGT. The DNA for the CDR3 is TGTGCCAGCAGTGAAGGCCAGGGGGTGGGCAACTATGGCTACACCTTC. It yields the protein CASSEGQGVGNYGYTF.

This chain links TRBV6-5 with TRBJ2-2, with D perhaps TRBD1 (5 bases). Germline V gives CDR1 MNHEY, CDR2 SVGAGI. The CDR3 consists of 14 residues. Between the trimmed V and J ends, which lost 5 bases and 1 base, there was a span of 8 bases. In DNA form, the CDR3 reads TGTGCCAGCAGTACCAGGGTGAACACCGGGGAGCTGTTTTTT. Protein sequence: CASSTRVNTGELFF.

This chain joins TRBV7-9 and TRBJ2-1; D remains ambiguous. Trimming shortened V by 1 base and J by 9 bases, and 10 bases separated the two germline ends. This CDR3 is built from 13 residues. Germline V gene lookup returns CDR1 SEHNR and CDR2 FQNEAQ (reference sequence). In nucleotides, the CDR3 is TGTGCCAGCAGCTTAGGGCCGTTGCGTGAGCAGTTCTTC. Protein: CASSLGPLREQFF.

The V call is TRBV9, the J call TRBJ2-4, with D tentatively TRBD2 (7 bases). Deletions cut 1 base from V and 8 bases from J, with 19 bases between. The CDR3 contains 16 residues. The germline CDR1 and CDR2 sequences are SGDLS and YYNGEE. In DNA, the CDR3 is TGTGCCAGCAGCGTAAGACAGGACCTAGCGGAGGACATTCAGTACTTC. This sequence encodes CASSVRQDLAEDIQYF.

This chain connects TRBV19 to TRBJ2-5; D gene uncertain. The CDR3 totals 10 residues. Germline values: CDR1 LNHDA, CDR2 SQIVND (reference sequence). V lost 9 bases, J lost 13 bases, and 15 bases lay in between. The CDR3 region is CARVGGVRYF. The CDR3 DNA reads as TGTGCCAGGGTCGGTGGAGTTCGGTACTTC.

The chain couples TRBV6-1 to TRBJ1-2, with a weak D call TRBD1 (5 bases). The length of the CDR3 is 13 residues. Trimming left V 3 bases short and J 4 bases short, with 9 bases between. Germline values: CDR1 MNHNS, CDR2 SASEGT. The CDR3 region is CASSDGGSYGYTF. CDR3 nucleotides: TGTGCCAGCAGTGATGGGGGTAGCTATGGCTACACCTTC.